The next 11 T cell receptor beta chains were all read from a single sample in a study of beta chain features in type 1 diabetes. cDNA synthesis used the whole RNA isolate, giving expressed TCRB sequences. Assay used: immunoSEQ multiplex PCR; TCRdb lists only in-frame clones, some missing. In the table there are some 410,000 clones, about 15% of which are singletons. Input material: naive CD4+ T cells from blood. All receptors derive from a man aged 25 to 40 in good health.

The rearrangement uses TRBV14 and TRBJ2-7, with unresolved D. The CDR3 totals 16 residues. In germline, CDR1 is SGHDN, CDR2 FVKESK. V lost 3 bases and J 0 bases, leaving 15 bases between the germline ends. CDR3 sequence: CASSHNLGTVSYEQYF. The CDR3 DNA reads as TGTGCCAGCAGCCATAACCTGGGTACTGTCTCCTACGAGCAGTACTTC.

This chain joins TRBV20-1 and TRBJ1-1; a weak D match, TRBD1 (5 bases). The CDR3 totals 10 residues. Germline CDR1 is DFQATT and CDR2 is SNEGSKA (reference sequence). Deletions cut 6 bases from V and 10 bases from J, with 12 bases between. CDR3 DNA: TGCAGTGCCCAGGGCGGGCCAGCTTTCTTT. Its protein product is CSAQGGPAFF.

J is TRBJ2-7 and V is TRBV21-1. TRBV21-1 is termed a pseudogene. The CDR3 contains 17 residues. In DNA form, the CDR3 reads TGTGCCAGCAGCTCCCGGGGGAGGGGGCGGCCCCACTACGAGCAGTACTTC. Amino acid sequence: CASSSRGRGRPHYEQYF.

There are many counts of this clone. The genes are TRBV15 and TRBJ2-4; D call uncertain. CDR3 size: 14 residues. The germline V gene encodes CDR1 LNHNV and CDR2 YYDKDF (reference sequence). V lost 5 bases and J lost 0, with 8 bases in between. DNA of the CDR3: TGTGCCACCAGCCCGGAATTAGCCAAAAACATTCAGTACTTC. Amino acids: CATSPELAKNIQYF.

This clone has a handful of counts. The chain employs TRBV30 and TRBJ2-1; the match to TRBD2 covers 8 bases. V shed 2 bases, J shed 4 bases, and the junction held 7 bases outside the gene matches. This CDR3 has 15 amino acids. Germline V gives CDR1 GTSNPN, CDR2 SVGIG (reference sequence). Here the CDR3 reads CAWSMNSGVYNEQFF. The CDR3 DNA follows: TGTGCCTGGAGTATGAATAGCGGGGTTTACAATGAGCAGTTCTTC.

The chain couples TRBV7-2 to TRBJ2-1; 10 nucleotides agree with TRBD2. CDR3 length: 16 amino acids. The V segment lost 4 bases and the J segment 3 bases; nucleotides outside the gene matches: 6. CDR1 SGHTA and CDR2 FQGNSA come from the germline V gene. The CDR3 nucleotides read TGTGCCAGCAGCTACCGACTAGCGGGTAACTACAATGAGCAGTTCTTC. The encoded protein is CASSYRLAGNYNEQFF.

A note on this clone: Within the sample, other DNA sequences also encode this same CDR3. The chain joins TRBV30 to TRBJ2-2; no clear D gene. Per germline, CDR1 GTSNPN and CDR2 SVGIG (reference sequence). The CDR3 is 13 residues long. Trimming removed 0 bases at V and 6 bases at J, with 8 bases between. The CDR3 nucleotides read TGTGCCTGGAGTGTCTCAGGTTCCGGGGAGCTGTTTTTT. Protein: CAWSVSGSGELFF. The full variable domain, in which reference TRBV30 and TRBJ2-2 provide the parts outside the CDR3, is SQTIHQWPATLVQPVGSPLSLECTVEGTSNPNLYWYRQAAGRGLQLLFYSVGIGQISSEVPQNLSASRPQDRQFILSSKKLLLSDSGFYLCAWSVSGSGELFFGEGSRLTVL.

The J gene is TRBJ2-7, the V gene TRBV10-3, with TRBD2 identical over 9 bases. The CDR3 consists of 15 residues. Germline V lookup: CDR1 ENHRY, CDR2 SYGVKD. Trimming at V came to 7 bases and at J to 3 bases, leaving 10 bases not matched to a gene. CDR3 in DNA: TGTGCCATCAAGCAGCGGGAGGAACCAAACTACGAGCAGTACGTC. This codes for CAIKQREEPNYEQYV.

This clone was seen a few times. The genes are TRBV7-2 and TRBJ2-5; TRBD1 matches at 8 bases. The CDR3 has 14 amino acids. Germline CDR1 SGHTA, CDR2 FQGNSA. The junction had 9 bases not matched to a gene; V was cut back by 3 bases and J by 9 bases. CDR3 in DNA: TGTGCCAGCAGCTTCGGTTCGACAGGGGAGTCCCAGTACTTC. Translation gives CASSFGSTGESQYF.

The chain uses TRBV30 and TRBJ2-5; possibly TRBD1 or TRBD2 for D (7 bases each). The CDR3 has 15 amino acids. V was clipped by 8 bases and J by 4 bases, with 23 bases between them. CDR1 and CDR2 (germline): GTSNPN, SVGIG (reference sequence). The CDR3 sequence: CAGVTGRALGETQYF. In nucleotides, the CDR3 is TGTGCCGGGGTGACAGGGAGGGCGTTGGGAGAGACCCAGTACTTC.

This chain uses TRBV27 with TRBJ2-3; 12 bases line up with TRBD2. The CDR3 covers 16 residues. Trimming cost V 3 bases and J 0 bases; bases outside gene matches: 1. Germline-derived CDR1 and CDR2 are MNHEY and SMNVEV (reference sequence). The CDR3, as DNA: TGTGCCAGCAGTTTCGGACTAGCGGGGAGCACAGATACGCAGTATTTT. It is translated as CASSFGLAGSTDTQYF.